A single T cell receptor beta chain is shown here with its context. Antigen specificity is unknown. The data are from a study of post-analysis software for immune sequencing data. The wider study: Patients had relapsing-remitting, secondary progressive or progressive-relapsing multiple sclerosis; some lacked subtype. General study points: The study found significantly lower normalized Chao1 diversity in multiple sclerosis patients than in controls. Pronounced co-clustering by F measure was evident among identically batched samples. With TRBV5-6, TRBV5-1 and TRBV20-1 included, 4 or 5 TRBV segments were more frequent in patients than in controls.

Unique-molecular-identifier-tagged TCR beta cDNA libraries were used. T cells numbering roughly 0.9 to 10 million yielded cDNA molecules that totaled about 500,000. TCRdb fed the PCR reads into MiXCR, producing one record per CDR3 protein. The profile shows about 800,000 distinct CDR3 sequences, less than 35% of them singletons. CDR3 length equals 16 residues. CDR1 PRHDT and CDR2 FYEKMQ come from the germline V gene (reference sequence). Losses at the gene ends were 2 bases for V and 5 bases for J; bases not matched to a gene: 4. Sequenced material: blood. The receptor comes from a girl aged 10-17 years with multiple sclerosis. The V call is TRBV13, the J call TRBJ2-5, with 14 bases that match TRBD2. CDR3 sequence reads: CASSLIGLAGGETQYF. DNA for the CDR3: TGTGCCAGCAGCTTAATCGGACTAGCGGGAGGTGAGACCCAGTACTTC.